What follows describes a single TCR beta chain. The antigen remains unidentified. The source of the sample is a study of CD8 T cell repertoires and HIV-1 epitope variants. Study information: Tested: three Gag epitope families, Nef HW9 and YT9. General study points: Only beta chains were identified, marking proliferation to antigen, not function.

Measured with immunoSEQ multiplex PCR; TCRdb has only the in-frame clones, and not every one. The sample has some 5,500 clones, just under 70% seen once. The length of the CDR3 is 15 residues. V dropped 6 bases and J dropped 1; count of bases not matched to a gene: 5. CDR1 and CDR2 (germline): KGHSH, LQKENI. The source is a male donor with HIV. The chain joins TRBV18 to TRBJ1-2; 10 bases are shared with TRBD1. Sequencing was carried out using cultured CD8+ T cells derived from PBMCs. CDR3 DNA: TGTGCCAGCTCCCTCGGGACAGGGGATAACTATGGCTACACCTTC. It yields the protein CASSLGTGDNYGYTF.